The entry below describes one T cell receptor beta chain. Its target is unknown. 60 Vbeta and 13 Jbeta primers were used in PCR. Only in-frame clones appear in the TCRdb table, and some are missing; sequencing was by immunoSEQ multiplex PCR. Of about 91,000 clones listed, around 86% are singletons. The data are from a study of cytomegalovirus exposure and HLA in healthy donors. Notes on the study in general: Cytomegalovirus-associated status was assigned to about 150 TCR beta chains.

Germline CDR1 is MDHEN and CDR2 is SYDVKM. The CDR3 has 15 amino acids. The V and J ends lost 6 bases and 3 bases, in that order; junction bases with no gene match: 2. The V gene is TRBV28, the J gene TRBJ2-2; 12 bases match TRBD2. The receptor was isolated from a man younger than 40 in good health and CMV-seropositive. Input material: PBMCs. This chain's CDR3 is CASSLAGGHTGELFF. For the CDR3, the DNA is TGTGCCAGCAGCCTAGCGGGAGGGCACACCGGGGAGCTGTTTTTT.